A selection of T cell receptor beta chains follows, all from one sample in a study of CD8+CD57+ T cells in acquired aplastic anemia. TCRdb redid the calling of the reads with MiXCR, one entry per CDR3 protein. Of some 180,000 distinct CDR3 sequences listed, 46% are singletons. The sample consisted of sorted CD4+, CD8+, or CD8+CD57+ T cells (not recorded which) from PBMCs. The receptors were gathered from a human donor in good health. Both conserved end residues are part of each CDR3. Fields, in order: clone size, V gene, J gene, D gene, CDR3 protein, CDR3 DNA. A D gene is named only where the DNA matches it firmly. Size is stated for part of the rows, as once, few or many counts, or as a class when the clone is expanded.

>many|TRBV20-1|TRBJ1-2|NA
CSARDLREAYGYTF
TGCAGTGCTAGAGATCTGAGGGAAGCCTATGGCTACACCTTC
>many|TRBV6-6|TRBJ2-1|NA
CASSPRTQHNEQFF
TGTGCCAGCAGCCCCCGGACCCAGCACAATGAGCAGTTCTTC
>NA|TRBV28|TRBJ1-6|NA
CASLPAIHDDSPLHF
TGTGCCAGCCTGCCGGCTATACACGATGATTCACCCCTCCACTTT
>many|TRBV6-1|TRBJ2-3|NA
CASNPWGVADTDTQYF
TGTGCCAGCAATCCTTGGGGGGTAGCGGACACAGATACGCAGTATTTT
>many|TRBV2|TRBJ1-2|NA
CASSERGGAYGYTF
TGTGCCAGCAGTGAAAGGGGAGGAGCCTATGGCTACACCTTC
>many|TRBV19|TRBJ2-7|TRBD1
CASSIGTGKDEQYF
TGTGCCAGTAGTATCGGGACAGGGAAAGACGAGCAGTACTTC
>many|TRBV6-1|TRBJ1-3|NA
CASSEGLTERNTIYF
TGTGCCAGCAGTGAAGGGTTGACAGAGCGAAACACCATATATTTT
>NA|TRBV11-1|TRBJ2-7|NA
CASSNPDRLGLAPSEQYF
TGTGCCAGCAGCAACCCGGACAGGCTCGGACTAGCCCCCTCCGAGCAGTACTTC
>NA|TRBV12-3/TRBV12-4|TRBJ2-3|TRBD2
CASSLRLAGGTDTQYF
TGTGCCAGCAGTCTGAGACTAGCGGGGGGCACAGATACGCAGTATTTT
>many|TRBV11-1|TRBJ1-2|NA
CASSLDVNRLNYGYTF
TGTGCCAGCAGCTTAGACGTCAATCGACTCAACTATGGCTACACCTTC
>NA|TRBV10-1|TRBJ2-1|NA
CASSERSYNEQFF
TGCGCCAGCAGTGAACGCTCCTACAATGAGCAGTTCTTC
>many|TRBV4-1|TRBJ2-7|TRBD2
CASSQVSAGVHEQYF
TGCGCCAGCAGCCAAGTTTCAGCGGGAGTTCACGAGCAGTACTTC
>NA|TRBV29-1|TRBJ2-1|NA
CSVVHNEQFF
TGCAGCGTTGTCCACAATGAGCAGTTCTTC
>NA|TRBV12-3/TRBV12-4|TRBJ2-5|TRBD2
CASSLPGLAGLETQYF
TGTGCCAGCAGCCTTCCGGGACTAGCGGGACTGGAGACCCAGTACTTC
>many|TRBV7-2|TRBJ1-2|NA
CASSLGGSNYGYTF
TGTGCCAGCAGCTTAGGGGGGTCTAACTATGGCTACACCTTC
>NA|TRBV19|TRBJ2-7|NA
CASSMQGRPYEQYF
TGTGCCAGTAGTATGCAGGGTCGTCCCTACGAGCAGTACTTC
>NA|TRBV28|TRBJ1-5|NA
CASSLPGDQPQHF
TGTGCCAGCAGTTTACCCGGGGATCAGCCCCAGCATTTT
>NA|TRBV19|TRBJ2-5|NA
CASMRTVAGETQYF
TGTGCCAGTATGCGGACGGTAGCCGGGGAGACCCAGTACTTC
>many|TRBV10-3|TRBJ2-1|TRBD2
CAISDSGSYNEQFF
TGTGCCATCAGTGACAGCGGGAGCTACAATGAGCAGTTCTTC
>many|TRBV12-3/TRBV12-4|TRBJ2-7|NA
CASSSTNQGSDEQYF
TGTGCCAGCAGTTCTACAAATCAGGGTAGCGACGAGCAGTACTTC
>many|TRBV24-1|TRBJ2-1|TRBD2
CATSERTSGSRNEQFF
TGTGCCACCAGTGAGCGGACTAGCGGGAGTCGCAATGAGCAGTTCTTC
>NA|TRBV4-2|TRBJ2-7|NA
CASSQDRAQATYEQYF
TGTGCCAGCAGCCAAGATCGGGCCCAGGCAACCTACGAGCAGTACTTC
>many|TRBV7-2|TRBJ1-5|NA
CASSLGGTVTQPQHF
TGTGCCAGCAGCTTAGGGGGGACGGTTACTCAGCCCCAGCATTTT
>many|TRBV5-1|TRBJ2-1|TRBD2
CASSFGREYNEQFF
TGCGCCAGCAGCTTCGGGAGGGAATACAATGAGCAGTTCTTC
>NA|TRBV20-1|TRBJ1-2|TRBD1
CSAIPGQNYGYTF
TGCAGTGCTATACCGGGACAGAACTATGGCTACACCTTC
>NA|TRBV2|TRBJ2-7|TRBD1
CASSTRQGPSYEQYF
TGTGCCAGCTCTACCAGACAGGGACCCAGCTACGAGCAGTACTTC
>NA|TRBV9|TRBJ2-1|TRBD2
CATQGLAGVSYNEQSF
TGTGCCACTCAGGGACTAGCGGGAGTATCCTACAATGAGCAGTCCTTC
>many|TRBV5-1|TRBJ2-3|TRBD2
CASSLVLVREATDTQYF
TGCGCCAGCAGCTTGGTGCTGGTGCGGGAGGCCACAGATACGCAGTATTTT
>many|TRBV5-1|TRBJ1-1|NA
CASSKGQLTEAFF
TGCGCCAGCAGCAAAGGACAGCTCACTGAAGCTTTCTTT